This T cell receptor (beta chain) was recovered during a study of early T cells in non-severe SARS-CoV-2 infection (dated by TCRdb to the early 2020s). For the study in its entirety: TCR sequencing used bulk RNA from unsorted whole blood, so alpha and beta chains could not be paired.

Ten or more counts support this clonotype. No cognate antigen has been identified for it. Per-base quality was not reported, and no clone a single base away is much larger than it. Cut back by 4 bases and 2 bases, the V and J ends lie 10 bases apart. The CDR3 contains 14 residues, cysteine and phenylalanine counted. Of all the DNA, just the CDR3 is kept, 42 bases in frame from base 1. A case-control design nested within a healthcare worker cohort in London, UK, was used, with weekly nasopharyngeal swab PCR tests and blood sampling performed. Healthcare workers were recruited between 23 and 31 March 2020, during the week of the UK lockdown, and were followed weekly for up to about 15 weeks. Library construction relied on 5' RACE. The data were produced on a NextSeq 500. In the TCR library protocol, unique molecular identifiers were attached to individual cDNA molecules to correct for PCR bias and sequencing error. Both TCR alpha and beta chains were sequenced, and tight co-correlation was observed between alpha and beta sequence abundances in each sample. Turning to the authors' computational methods: Decombinator V4 was used to annotate TCR sequences for V gene, J gene and CDR3. Expanded TCRs were defined as changing significantly between any two time points under a Poisson model with p below 0.0001. TCR abundances were normalised to the total number of TCRs sequenced per sample and expressed as counts per million. TRAV1-2 paired with TRAJ12, TRAJ20 or TRAJ33 defined MAIT TCRs, while TRAV10 paired with TRAJ18 defined iNKT TCRs. VDJdb, accessed on 1 November 2021, was searched for TCRs annotated for CMV, EBV and SARS-CoV-2, and TCRs annotated for more than one antigen were excluded. The public reads were quality trimmed at Q25 with fastp and then assembled into clones with MiXCR by TCRdb, keeping productive beta chains. Merged by CDR3 protein, the rows form single entries marked with the most common genes and DNA. The V and J calls, along with clone size, are taken from TCRdb and not from the paper's own processing. Present in this sample are 55,000 or so distinct CDR3 sequences, 6% to 7% of which were seen just once. Roughly 4% of the sample is in the top ten clones.

General conclusions and limits of the study: VDJdb matching was skewed toward anti-spike CD8 responses and likely underestimated virus-specific expansions, missing private and CD4 specificities.

The sequence links TRBV12-3 or TRBV12-4 to TRBJ2-3, with no reliable assignment of the D segment. This clonotype was sampled from an adult who was a healthcare worker with PCR-confirmed SARS-CoV-2 infection or an uninfected control (not recorded which). Sequencing was carried out using whole blood. CDR3 sequence: CASSSRASTDTQYF. The bases are TGTGCCAGCAGTTCCCGGGCCTCCACAGATACGCAGTATTTT.